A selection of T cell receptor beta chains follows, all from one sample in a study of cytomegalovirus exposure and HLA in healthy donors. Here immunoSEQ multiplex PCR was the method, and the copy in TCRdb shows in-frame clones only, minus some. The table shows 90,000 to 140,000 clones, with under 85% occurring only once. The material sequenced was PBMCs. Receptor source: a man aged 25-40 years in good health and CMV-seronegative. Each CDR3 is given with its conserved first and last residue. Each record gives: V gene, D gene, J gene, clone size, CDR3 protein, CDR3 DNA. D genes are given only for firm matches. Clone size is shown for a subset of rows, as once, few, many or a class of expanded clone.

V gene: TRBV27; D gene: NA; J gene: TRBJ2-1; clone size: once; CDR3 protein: CASSFYLDEIGEQFF; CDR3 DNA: TGTGCCAGCAGTTTTTATTTAGACGAGATCGGGGAGCAGTTCTTC
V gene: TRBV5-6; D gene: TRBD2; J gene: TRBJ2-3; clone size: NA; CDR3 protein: CASSLEGSGGSTDTQYF; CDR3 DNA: TGTGCCAGCAGCTTGGAAGGTAGCGGGGGGAGCACAGATACGCAGTATTTT
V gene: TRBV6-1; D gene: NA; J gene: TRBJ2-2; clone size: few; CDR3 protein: CASSKGDRELFF; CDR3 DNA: TGTGCCAGCAGTAAGGGGGATCGGGAGCTGTTTTTT
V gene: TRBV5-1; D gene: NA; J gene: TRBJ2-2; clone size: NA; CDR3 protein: CASSFGRDNTGELFF; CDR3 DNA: TGCGCCAGCAGCTTCGGCAGGGATAACACCGGGGAGCTGTTTTTT
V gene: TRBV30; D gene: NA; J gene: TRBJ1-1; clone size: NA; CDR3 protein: CAWSRRWAGRMNTEAFF; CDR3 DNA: TGTGCCTGGAGTCGACGTTGGGCAGGGCGCATGAACACTGAAGCTTTCTTT
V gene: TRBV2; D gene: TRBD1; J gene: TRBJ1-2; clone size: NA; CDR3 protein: CASQTTGSRGYTF; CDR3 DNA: TGTGCCAGCCAAACGACAGGGTCCCGGGGCTACACCTTC
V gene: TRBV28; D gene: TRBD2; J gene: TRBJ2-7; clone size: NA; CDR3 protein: CASSLFAGGVVEQYF; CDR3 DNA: TGTGCCAGCAGTTTATTCGCGGGAGGAGTCGTCGAGCAGTACTTC
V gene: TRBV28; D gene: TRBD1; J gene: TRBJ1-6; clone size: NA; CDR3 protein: CASSLGGQGSALHF; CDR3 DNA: TGTGCCAGCAGTTTGGGGGGACAGGGGTCAGCCCTCCACTTT
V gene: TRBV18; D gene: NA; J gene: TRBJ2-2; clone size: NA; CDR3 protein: CASSETRYANTGELFF; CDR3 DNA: TGTGCCAGCTCAGAGACCAGGTACGCGAACACCGGGGAGCTGTTTTTT
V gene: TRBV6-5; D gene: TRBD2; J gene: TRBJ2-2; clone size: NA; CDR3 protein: CASSPGLAGAGELFF; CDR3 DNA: TGTGCCAGCAGCCCGGGACTAGCGGGGGCCGGGGAGCTGTTTTTT
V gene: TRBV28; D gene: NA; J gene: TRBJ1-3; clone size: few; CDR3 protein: CASSAQTIYF; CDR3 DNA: TGTGCCAGCAGTGCCCAGACCATATATTTT
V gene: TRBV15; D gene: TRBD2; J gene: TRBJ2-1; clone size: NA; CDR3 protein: CATSSQHGASGRDEQFF; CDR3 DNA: TGTGCCACCAGCAGTCAACACGGGGCTAGCGGGAGAGATGAGCAGTTCTTC
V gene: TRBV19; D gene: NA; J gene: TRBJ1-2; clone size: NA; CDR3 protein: CATGAGGYTF; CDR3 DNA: TGTGCCACCGGGGCGGGGGGCTACACCTTC
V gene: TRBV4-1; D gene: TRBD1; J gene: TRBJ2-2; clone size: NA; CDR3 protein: CASSPSYQGATGELFF; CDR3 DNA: TGCGCCAGCAGCCCTTCCTACCAGGGGGCCACCGGGGAGCTGTTTTTT
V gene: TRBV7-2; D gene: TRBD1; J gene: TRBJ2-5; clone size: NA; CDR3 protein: CASSLSGTGETQYF; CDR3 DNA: TGTGCCAGCAGCTTATCTGGGACAGGAGAGACCCAGTACTTC
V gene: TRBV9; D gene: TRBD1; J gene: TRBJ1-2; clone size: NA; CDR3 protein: CASSVAGQVTGDGYTF; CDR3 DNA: TGTGCCAGCAGCGTAGCGGGACAGGTAACAGGAGATGGCTACACCTTC
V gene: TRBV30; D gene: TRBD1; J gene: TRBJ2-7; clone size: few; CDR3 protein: CAWNVGGWYEQYF; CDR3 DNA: TGTGCCTGGAACGTAGGGGGCTGGTACGAGCAGTACTTC
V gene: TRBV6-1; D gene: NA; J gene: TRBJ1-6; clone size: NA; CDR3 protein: CASSGGIGGSPLHF; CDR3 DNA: TGTGCCAGCAGTGGGGGAATAGGAGGGTCACCCCTCCACTTT
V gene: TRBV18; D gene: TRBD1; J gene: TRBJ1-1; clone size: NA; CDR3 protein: CASSPVIGDSYEAFF; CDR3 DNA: TGTGCCAGCTCACCGGTCATTGGGGACAGTTATGAAGCTTTCTTT
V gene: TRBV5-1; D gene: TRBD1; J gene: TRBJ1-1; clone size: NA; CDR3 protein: CASSLGDRGQNTEAFF; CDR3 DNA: TGCGCCAGCAGCTTGGGCGACAGGGGACAGAACACTGAAGCTTTCTTT
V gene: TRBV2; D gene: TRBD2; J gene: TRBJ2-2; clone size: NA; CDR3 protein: CASTTSGSFTGELFF; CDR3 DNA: TGTGCCAGCACGACTAGCGGGAGTTTCACCGGGGAGCTGTTTTTT